This T cell receptor beta chain was sequenced during a study of shared clonotypes between healthy human individuals. Sequenced by immunoSEQ multiplex PCR; TCRdb stores in-frame clones only, minus some. The data contain 2 million to 2.5 million clones, 90% to 97% of them singletons. CDR1 and CDR2 (germline): WNHNN, SYGVQD (reference sequence). The CDR3 is 13 residues long. V dropped 10 bases and J dropped 7; count of bases not matched to a gene: 4. The rearrangement links TRBV10-1 to TRBJ2-1; 13 bases are shared with TRBD2. Source material: naive CD4+ T cells sorted from blood. As to subset: CD45RA+ positively selected. This sequence was found in a man between 18 and 29 years old in good health. In DNA, the CDR3 is TGCGCCACCGGGACTAGCGGGAATAATGAGCAGTTCTTC. As protein: CATGTSGNNEQFF.